This TCR beta chain was identified during a study of T-cell reconstitution after alpha-beta-depleted transplantation in children (dated by TCRdb to the mid-2010s). With respect to the entire study: The study quantitatively tracked T-cell immune reconstitution after TCRalphabeta/CD19-depleted allogeneic hematopoietic cell transplantation in children using TCR repertoire profiling.

Preparation of the library involved PCR. The instrument given in TCRdb is Illumina HiSeq 2500. TCR library preparation used molecular barcoding, with unique molecular identifiers applied to normalize quantification of the TCRbeta repertoire. The public reads were reprocessed in TCRdb via fastp at Q25 and MiXCR, keeping in-frame beta chains. Rows merge per CDR3 protein into single entries with the most common DNA and genes. The sample table lists around 700,000 distinct CDR3 sequences, around 13% of them with a count of one. The ten top clones hold roughly 0.77% of the sample. Points on this clonotype: The antigen it recognizes is unknown. The input lacks base qualities; no much larger clone sits a single base away.

Findings and caveats that apply to the study as a whole: About two months after transplant, the apparently early recovery of alphabetaT-cell counts reportedly depended on just several hundred clones that had expanded rapidly and came from non-depleted graft cells. The frequencies of hyperexpanded clones fell over the following months, and after one year, T-cell counts and TCRbeta diversity were mostly attributed to newly produced T cells. In some patients, the high TCRbeta diversity seen at day 60 was put down to recipient T cells and intrathymic progenitors that had survived conditioning.

The treatment or condition label on this specimen signifies: allogeneic hematopoietic cell transplantation with graft depleted of TCRalphabeta T cells and CD19 B cells. Transplant recipients were children who received TCRalphabeta/CD19-depleted allogeneic hematopoietic cell grafts. This sample comprised PBMCs, obtained before TCRalphabeta/CD19-depleted stem cell transplant. This TCR derives from a girl between 2 and 10 years old with congenital amegakaryocytic thrombocytopenia, due to receive a stem cell transplant.

The nucleotide sequence reads TGTGCCAGCAGTGTCGGGGAAAGTGAGCAGTTCTTC. Protein translation: CASSVGESEQFF. The V and J genes are TRBV2 and TRBJ2-1, with a tentative D gene TRBD2 over 5 matching bases. V and J lose 4 bases and 9 bases, and a span of 10 bases separates them. Counted from cysteine to phenylalanine, this CDR3 has 12 amino acids. The retained sequence is limited to the CDR3, 36 bases, with the frame set at the first base. CDR1 SNHLY and CDR2 FYNNEI were looked up in the germline V gene.